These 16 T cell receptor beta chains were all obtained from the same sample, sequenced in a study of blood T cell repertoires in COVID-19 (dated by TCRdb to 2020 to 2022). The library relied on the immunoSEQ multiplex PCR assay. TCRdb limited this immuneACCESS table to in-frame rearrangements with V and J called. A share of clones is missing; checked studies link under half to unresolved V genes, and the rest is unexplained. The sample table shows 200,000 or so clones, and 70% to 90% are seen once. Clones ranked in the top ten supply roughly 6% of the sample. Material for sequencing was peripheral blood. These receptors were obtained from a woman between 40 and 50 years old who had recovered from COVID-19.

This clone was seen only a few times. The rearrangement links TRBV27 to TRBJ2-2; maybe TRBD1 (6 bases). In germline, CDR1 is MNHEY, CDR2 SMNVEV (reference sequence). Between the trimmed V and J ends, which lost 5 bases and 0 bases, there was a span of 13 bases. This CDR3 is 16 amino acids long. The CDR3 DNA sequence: TGTGCCAGCAGTCCCTACAGGGATACGAACACCGGGGAGCTGTTTTTT. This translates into CASSPYRDTNTGELFF.

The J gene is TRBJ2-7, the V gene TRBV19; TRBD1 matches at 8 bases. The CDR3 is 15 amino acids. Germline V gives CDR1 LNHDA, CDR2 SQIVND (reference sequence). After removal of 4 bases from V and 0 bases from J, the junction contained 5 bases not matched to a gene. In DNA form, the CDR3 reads TGTGCCAGTAGTACCTCCGGGACAGGCTCCTACGAGCAGTACTTC. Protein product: CASSTSGTGSYEQYF.

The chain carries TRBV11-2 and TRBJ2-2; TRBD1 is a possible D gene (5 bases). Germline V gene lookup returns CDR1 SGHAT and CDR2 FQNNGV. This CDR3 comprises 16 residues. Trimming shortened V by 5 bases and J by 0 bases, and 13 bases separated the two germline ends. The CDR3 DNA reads TGTGCCAGCAGCCCGAGGCAGGGTTCGAACACCGGGGAGCTGTTTTTT. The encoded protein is CASSPRQGSNTGELFF.

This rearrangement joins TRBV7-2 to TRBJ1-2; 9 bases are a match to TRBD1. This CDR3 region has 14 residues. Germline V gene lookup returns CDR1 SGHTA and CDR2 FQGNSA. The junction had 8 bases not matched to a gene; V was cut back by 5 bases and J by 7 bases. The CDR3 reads CASSQGTGLSGYTF. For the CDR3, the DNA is TGTGCCAGCAGCCAAGGGACAGGGTTAAGTGGCTACACCTTC.

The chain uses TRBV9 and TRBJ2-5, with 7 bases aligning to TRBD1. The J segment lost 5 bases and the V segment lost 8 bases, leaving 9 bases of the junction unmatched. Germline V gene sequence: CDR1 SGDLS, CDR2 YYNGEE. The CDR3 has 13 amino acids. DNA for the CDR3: TGTGCCAGGAGGGGGCCAGAGCAGGAGACCCAGTACTTC. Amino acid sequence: CARRGPEQETQYF.

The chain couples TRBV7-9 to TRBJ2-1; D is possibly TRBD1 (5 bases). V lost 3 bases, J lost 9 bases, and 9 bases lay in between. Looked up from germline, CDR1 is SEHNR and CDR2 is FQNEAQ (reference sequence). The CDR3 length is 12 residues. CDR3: CASSLAGLEQFF. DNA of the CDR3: TGTGCCAGCAGCTTGGCAGGGCTTGAGCAGTTCTTC.

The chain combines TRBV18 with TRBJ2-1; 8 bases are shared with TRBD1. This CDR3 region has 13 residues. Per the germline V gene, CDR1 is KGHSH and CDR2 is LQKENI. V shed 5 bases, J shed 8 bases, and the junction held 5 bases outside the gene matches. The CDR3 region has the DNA TGTGCCAGCTCAGGCCAGGGGGCCGATGAGCAGTTCTTC. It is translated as CASSGQGADEQFF. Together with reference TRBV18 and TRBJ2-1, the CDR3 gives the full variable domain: NAGVMQNPRHLVRRRGQEARLRCSPMKGHSHVYWYRQLPEEGLKFMVYLQKENIIDESGMPKERFSAEFPKEGPSILRIQQVVRGDSAAYFCASSGQGADEQFFGPGTRLTVL.

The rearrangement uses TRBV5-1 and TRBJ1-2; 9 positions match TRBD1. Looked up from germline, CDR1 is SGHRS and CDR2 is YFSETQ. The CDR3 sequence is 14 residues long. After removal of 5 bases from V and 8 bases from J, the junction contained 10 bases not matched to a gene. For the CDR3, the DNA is TGCGCCAGCAGTTTTACAGGGGGCATTGACGGCTACACCTTC. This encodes CASSFTGGIDGYTF.

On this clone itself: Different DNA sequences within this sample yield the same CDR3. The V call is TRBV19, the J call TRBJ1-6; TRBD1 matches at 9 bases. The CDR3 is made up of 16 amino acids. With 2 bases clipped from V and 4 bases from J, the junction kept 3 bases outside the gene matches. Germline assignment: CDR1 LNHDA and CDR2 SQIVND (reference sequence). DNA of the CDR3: TGTGCCAGTAGTATAACCGGGACAGGGTATAATTCACCCCTCCACTTT. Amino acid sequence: CASSITGTGYNSPLHF.

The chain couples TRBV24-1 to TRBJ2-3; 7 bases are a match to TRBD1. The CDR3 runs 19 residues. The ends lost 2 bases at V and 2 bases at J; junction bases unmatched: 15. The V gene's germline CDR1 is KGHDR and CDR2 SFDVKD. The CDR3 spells CATSDSGTGTVTNTDTQYF. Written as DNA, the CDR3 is TGTGCCACCAGTGATTCAGGTACCGGGACAGTGACAAACACAGATACGCAGTATTTT.

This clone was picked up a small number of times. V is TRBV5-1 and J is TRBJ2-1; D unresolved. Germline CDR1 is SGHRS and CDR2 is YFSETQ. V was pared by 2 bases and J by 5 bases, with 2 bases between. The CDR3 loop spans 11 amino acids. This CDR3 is CASSFDNEQFF. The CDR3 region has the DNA TGCGCCAGCAGCTTCGACAATGAGCAGTTCTTC.

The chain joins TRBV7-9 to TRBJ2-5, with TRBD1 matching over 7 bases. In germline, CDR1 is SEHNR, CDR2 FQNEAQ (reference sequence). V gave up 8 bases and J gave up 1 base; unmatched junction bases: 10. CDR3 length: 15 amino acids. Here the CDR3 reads CASGPQGQSQETQYF. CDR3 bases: TGTGCCAGCGGGCCACAGGGACAGTCCCAAGAGACCCAGTACTTC.

CDR3 DNA sequence: TGTGCCAGCAGTGAACGGTCGGGAGCGACAGGGCCCCAGTACTTC. It codes for CASSERSGATGPQYF. V is TRBV2 and J is TRBJ2-5; possible D gene TRBD1, 7 bases. CDR1 and CDR2 from the germline V gene are SNHLY and FYNNEI. The CDR3 spans 15 residues. Between the trimmed V and J ends, which lost 2 bases and 9 bases, there was a span of 19 bases. Supplemented by reference TRBV2 and TRBJ2-5, the full variable domain reads EPEVTQTPSHQVTQMGQEVILRCVPISNHLYFYWYRQILGQKVEFLVSFYNNEISEKSEIFDDQFSVERPDGSNFTLKIRSTKLEDSAMYFCASSERSGATGPQYFGPGTRLLVL.

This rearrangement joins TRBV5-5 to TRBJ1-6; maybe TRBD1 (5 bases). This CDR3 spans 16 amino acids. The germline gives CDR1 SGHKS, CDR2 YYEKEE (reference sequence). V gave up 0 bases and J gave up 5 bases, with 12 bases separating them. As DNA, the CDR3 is TGTGCCAGCAGCTTGGTACCTGACAGTGATAATTCACCCCTCCACTTT. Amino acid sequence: CASSLVPDSDNSPLHF.

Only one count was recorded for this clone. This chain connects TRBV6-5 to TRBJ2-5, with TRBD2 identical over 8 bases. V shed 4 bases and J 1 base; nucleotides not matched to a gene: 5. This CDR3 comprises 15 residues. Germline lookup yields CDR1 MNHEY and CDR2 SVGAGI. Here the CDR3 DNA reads TGTGCCAGCAGTTTATCTAGCGGGCGCCAAGAGACCCAGTACTTC. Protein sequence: CASSLSSGRQETQYF.

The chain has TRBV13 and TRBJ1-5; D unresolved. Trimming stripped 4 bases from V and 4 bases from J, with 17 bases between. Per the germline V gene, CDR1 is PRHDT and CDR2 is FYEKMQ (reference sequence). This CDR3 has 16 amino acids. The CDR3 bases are TGTGCCAGCAGCTCAACCCCCACGTCCGGGAATCAGCCCCAGCATTTT. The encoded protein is CASSSTPTSGNQPQHF.